The clone carrying this TCR beta chain has ten or more counts. Its antigen is unidentified. The data stem from a study of T-cell reconstitution after alpha-beta-depleted transplantation in children. Findings of the study overall: The high TCRbeta diversity at day 60 in some patients came from surviving recipient T cells and thymic progenitors. Expanded graft clones, several hundred of them, were reportedly the source of alpha-beta T cells about two months after transplant. Fresh T-cell production supplied most of the T-cell counts and diversity seen one year after transplant.

Trimming cost V 5 bases and J 12 bases, with 16 bases left between them. The CDR3 loop spans 13 amino acids. TCRbeta library construction was performed incorporating unique molecular identifiers. TCRdb called the PCR reads again in MiXCR, with one record for every CDR3 protein. The profile shows some 550,000 distinct CDR3 sequences, around 23% of them singletons. This sequence was found in a boy under two years old who had a stem cell transplant for acute myeloid leukemia, so the T cells may come from the graft donor. The sample was PBMCs, mostly from graft donor cells, taken 360 days after TCRalphabeta/CD19-depleted stem cell transplant. This chain uses TRBV12-3 or TRBV12-4 with TRBJ1-4; the D gene is possibly TRBD1 (5 bases). CDR3 loop: CASSTPGKKELFF. The CDR3 region has the DNA TGTGCCAGCAGTACCCCAGGGAAGAAGGAACTGTTTTTT.